This TCR beta chain was identified in a study of technical replicates of blood from several donors. Libraries were prepared by immunoSEQ multiplex PCR; TCRdb keeps only in-frame clonotypes and omits some of them. The data hold roughly 93,000 clones, with approximately 94% observed a single time. Trimming took 5 bases from V and 1 from J, leaving 6 bases between them. Germline values: CDR1 MRHNA, CDR2 SNTAGT. This CDR3 has 13 amino acids. The chain has TRBV6-4 and TRBJ2-1, with unresolved D. This clonotype originated in a human donor in good health. Material for sequencing was T cells isolated from PBMCs. CDR3 residues: CASSSESYNEQFF. CDR3 coding DNA: TGTGCCAGCAGTTCGGAGTCCTACAATGAGCAGTTCTTC.